The 27 T cell receptor beta chains below were found in one sample sequenced in a study of human thymus T cells. Profiling relied on immunoSEQ multiplex PCR, and the TCRdb table lists in-frame clones only, not all of them. Of about 60,000 clones in the sample, approximately 95% were seen once. Sequences were obtained from blood. The origin of the receptors is a boy younger than two with a congenital heart defect but otherwise immunologically healthy.

The V and J genes are TRBV6-5 and TRBJ2-7; tentatively, D is TRBD2 (5 bases). CDR1 MNHEY and CDR2 SVGAGI come from the germline V gene. V shed 0 bases and J shed 0 bases, with 6 bases lying between them. This CDR3 contains 14 residues. The CDR3, as DNA: TGTGCCAGCAGTTACTCGAGGGTCTCCTACGAGCAGTACTTC. Its translation is CASSYSRVSYEQYF.

CDR3 DNA: TGTGCCATCAGTGAAAACGTCGTTGGGACAGGGTATGGCTACACCTTC. It translates to CAISENVVGTGYGYTF. The chain uses TRBV10-3 and TRBJ1-2; 9 nucleotides agree with TRBD1. This CDR3 has 16 residues. CDR1 is ENHRY and CDR2 is SYGVKD in the germline V gene. Losses at the gene ends were 3 bases for V and 5 bases for J; bases not matched to a gene: 10.

The V call is TRBV7-9, the J call TRBJ2-3; maybe TRBD1 (6 bases). The CDR3 totals 15 residues. The germline V gene encodes CDR1 SEHNR and CDR2 FQNEAQ (reference sequence). V lost 0 bases and J 7 bases, leaving 14 bases between the germline ends. This CDR3 reads CASSLASLGTYTQYF. The CDR3 nucleotides read TGTGCCAGCAGCTTAGCTAGTTTGGGGACATATACGCAGTATTTT. Using reference TRBV7-9 and TRBJ2-3 for the parts outside the CDR3, the full variable domain is DTGVSQNPRHKITKRGQNVTFRCDPISEHNRLYWYRQTLGQGPEFLTYFQNEAQLEKSRLLSDRFSAERPKGSFSTLEIQRTEQGDSAMYLCASSLASLGTYTQYFGPGTRLTVL.

V gene TRBV7-3 combines with J gene TRBJ2-7; D gene ambiguous. From germline, CDR1 is SGHTA and CDR2 FQGTGA. This CDR3 spans 13 amino acids. Trimming cost V 0 bases and J 0 bases, with 3 bases left between them. The CDR3 loop is CASSLTHSYEQYF. The CDR3 DNA is TGTGCCAGCAGCTTAACCCACTCCTACGAGCAGTACTTC. Looking up the rest from reference TRBV7-3 and TRBJ2-7 gives the full variable domain: GAGVSQTPSNKVTEKGKYVELRCDPISGHTALYWYRQSLGQGPEFLIYFQGTGAADDSGLPNDRFFAVRPEGSVSTLKIQRTERGDSAVYLCASSLTHSYEQYFGPGTRLTVT.

This chain links TRBV5-1 with TRBJ2-3; D tentatively reads TRBD1 or TRBD2 (5 bases each). Germline loops: CDR1 SGHRS, CDR2 YFSETQ. Deletions cut 2 bases from V and 4 bases from J, with 8 bases between. The CDR3 length is 13 residues. The CDR3 is CASSFPGPDTQYF. For the CDR3, the DNA is TGCGCCAGCAGCTTTCCGGGGCCAGATACGCAGTATTTT.

The CDR3 is CASSWGTSGKNEQFF. In DNA, the CDR3 is TGCGCCAGCAGCTGGGGGACTAGCGGGAAGAATGAGCAGTTCTTC. This chain joins TRBV5-1 and TRBJ2-1; TRBD2 agrees at 13 bases. Unmatched junction bases numbered 4, after V lost 3 bases and J lost 7 bases. The germline CDR1 and CDR2 sequences are SGHRS and YFSETQ. The CDR3 extends over 15 amino acids.

The sample holds one count of this clone. The chain combines TRBV5-6 with TRBJ2-7, with TRBD1 matching 7 bases. The CDR3 spans 15 residues. CDR1 is SGHDT and CDR2 is YYEEEE in the germline V gene. With 2 bases clipped from V and 6 bases from J, the junction kept 11 bases outside the gene matches. CDR3: CASSLFDRALSEQYF. The CDR3 coding sequence is TGTGCCAGCAGCTTATTCGACAGGGCCCTAAGCGAGCAGTACTTC.

The chain recombines TRBV7-2 with TRBJ2-3; TRBD2 agrees at 7 bases. CDR1 is SGHTA, CDR2 FQGNSA, per germline. The CDR3 loop spans 20 amino acids. V lost 0 bases, J lost 6 bases, and 21 bases stayed unmatched. CDR3 sequence: CASSLAGHPLGGGPRDTQYF. CDR3 nucleotide sequence: TGTGCCAGCAGCTTAGCGGGCCATCCTCTGGGGGGAGGGCCTCGGGATACGCAGTATTTT.

The rearrangement links TRBV10-3 to TRBJ2-7; 13 nucleotides align to TRBD2. The CDR3 sequence is 14 residues long. The ends lost 2 bases at V and 6 bases at J; junction bases unmatched: 1. Germline assignment: CDR1 ENHRY and CDR2 SYGVKD. In nucleotides, the CDR3 is TGTGCCATCAGTGAGACTAGCGGGAGGGCCGAGCAGTACTTC. Its translation: CAISETSGRAEQYF.

This CDR3 is CASSQDKLRYTF. The CDR3 DNA reads TGCGCCAGCAGCCAAGACAAGCTCCGCTACACCTTC. The J gene is TRBJ1-2, the V gene TRBV4-3; D is undetermined. V was shortened by 0 bases and J by 9 bases, with 8 bases between the two germline ends. Germline CDR1 and CDR2: LGHNA and YSLEER. CDR3 length: 12 amino acids.

The V and J genes are TRBV7-3 and TRBJ2-2; D perhaps matches TRBD1 (5 bases). V was shortened by 5 bases and J by 2 bases, with 12 bases between the two germline ends. Germline V gene lookup returns CDR1 SGHTA and CDR2 FQGTGA. CDR3 size: 15 residues. The CDR3 loop reads CASSPQGTNTGELFF. In DNA, the CDR3 is TGTGCCAGCAGCCCCCAGGGCACTAACACCGGGGAGCTGTTTTTT.

The CDR3 DNA reads as TGTGCCAGCAGCCCCCTTGTTGGGTCCTATGGCTACACCTTC. This translates into CASSPLVGSYGYTF. The J gene is TRBJ1-2, the V gene TRBV5-6; D is unresolved. V dropped 4 bases and J dropped 4 bases, with 14 bases sitting between them. The CDR3 totals 14 residues. From germline, CDR1 is SGHDT and CDR2 YYEEEE.

A single count supports this clone. This chain connects TRBV9 to TRBJ1-1, with D tentatively TRBD1 (5 bases). Per the germline V gene, CDR1 is SGDLS and CDR2 is YYNGEE. This CDR3 is built from 15 residues. The V and J ends lost 4 bases and 0 bases respectively, with 13 bases between them. As DNA, the CDR3 is TGTGCCAGCAGCTTTGGGACGACAATGAACACTGAAGCTTTCTTT. Encoded protein: CASSFGTTMNTEAFF.

The chain joins TRBV6-1 to TRBJ2-7; no clear D gene. Trimming left V 1 base short and J 3 bases short, with 16 bases between. The germline V gene encodes CDR1 MNHNS and CDR2 SASEGT. The CDR3 extends over 16 amino acids. In DNA, the CDR3 is TGTGCCAGCAGTGAAGATGGGCTCTCCTTATACTACGAGCAGTACTTC. It is translated as CASSEDGLSLYYEQYF.

The V call is TRBV5-1, the J call TRBJ1-5; D not resolved. The CDR3 totals 15 residues. The V gene's germline CDR1 is SGHRS and CDR2 YFSETQ. Trimming pared 0 bases from V and 5 bases from J, leaving 12 bases between. DNA of the CDR3: TGCGCCAGCAGCTTGGATCCAGGTACTTATCAGCCCCAGCATTTT. It translates to CASSLDPGTYQPQHF.

This sequence joins TRBV4-2 and TRBJ1-2; D unresolved. Germline V gene data show CDR1 as LGHNA and CDR2 as YNFKEQ. CDR3 size: 12 residues. V lost 4 bases, J lost 5 bases, and 8 bases lay in between. The CDR3 is CASSPGPYGYTF. The CDR3, as DNA: TGTGCCAGCAGCCCGGGCCCGTATGGCTACACCTTC.

CDR3 amino acids: CASSLSRLNTEAFF. The CDR3 nucleotides read TGTGCCAGCAGTTTATCCCGCCTGAACACTGAAGCTTTCTTT. V and J are TRBV27 and TRBJ1-1; D remains unclear. Deletions cut 0 bases from V and 0 bases from J, with 5 bases between. This CDR3 has 14 residues. CDR1 is MNHEY and CDR2 is SMNVEV in the germline V gene (reference sequence).

The rearrangement links TRBV6-5 to TRBJ1-2, with 7 positions matching TRBD1. The germline CDR1 and CDR2 sequences are MNHEY and SVGAGI. V was pared by 0 bases and J by 4 bases, with 2 bases of the junction left unmatched. CDR3 length: 14 residues. The CDR3 spells CASSYSPGGYGYTF. The CDR3 DNA follows: TGTGCCAGCAGTTACTCCCCAGGGGGCTATGGCTACACCTTC.

This chain links TRBV7-2 with TRBJ1-3, with TRBD1 as a possible D gene (5 bases). Deletions cut 5 bases from V and 1 base from J, with 12 bases between. The CDR3 sequence is 15 residues long. The germline V gene encodes CDR1 SGHTA and CDR2 FQGNSA. In DNA, the CDR3 is TGTGCCAGCAGCCCTTCAGGGACTTCTGGAAACACCATATATTTT. Translating it yields CASSPSGTSGNTIYF.

The rearrangement joins TRBV4-3 to TRBJ1-2; no clear D gene. Germline values: CDR1 LGHNA, CDR2 YSLEER. The CDR3 runs 13 residues. V was shortened by 0 bases and J by 2 bases, with 4 bases between the two germline ends. The DNA for the CDR3 is TGCGCCAGCAGCCAAGACAGGAACTATGGCTACACCTTC. Translation: CASSQDRNYGYTF.

The chain joins TRBV5-6 to TRBJ2-3; D not certain. This CDR3 contains 16 residues. Germline assignment: CDR1 SGHDT and CDR2 YYEEEE. The germline V and J ends were trimmed by 0 bases and 2 bases, with 13 bases remaining between them. The CDR3 DNA reads as TGTGCCAGCAGCTTGGGGCGTACGCTCTTCACAGATACGCAGTATTTT. Protein sequence: CASSLGRTLFTDTQYF.

J is TRBJ2-7 and V is TRBV10-3, with D unclear. Looked up from germline, CDR1 is ENHRY and CDR2 is SYGVKD. V lost 4 bases and J lost 1, with 8 bases in between. CDR3 length: 13 residues. CDR3 coding DNA: TGTGCCATCAGTGGGGCGCCGTCCTACGAGCAGTACTTC. It yields the protein CAISGAPSYEQYF.

The chain employs TRBV7-8 and TRBJ2-1, with D possibly TRBD1 on 5 matching bases. Germline CDR1 is SGHVS and CDR2 is FQNEAQ. Trimming cost V 2 bases and J 4 bases, with 12 bases left between them. This CDR3 spans 15 amino acids. The CDR3 here is CASSLPAGSYNEQFF. For the CDR3, the DNA is TGTGCCAGCAGCTTACCGGCAGGGTCGTACAATGAGCAGTTCTTC.

The V and J genes are TRBV18 and TRBJ1-6, with TRBD1 matching over 7 bases. CDR1 is KGHSH, CDR2 LQKENI, per germline. This CDR3 contains 14 residues. J gave up 7 bases and V 3 bases, and 3 bases lay outside the gene matches. CDR3 nucleotides: TGTGCCAGCTCACCGGGACAGCCGAATTCACCCCTCCACTTT. It encodes CASSPGQPNSPLHF.

This rearrangement joins TRBV4-3 to TRBJ2-7; a possible D gene is TRBD1 (5 bases). CDR3 length: 13 residues. The ends were cut back, 4 bases at V and 3 bases at J, with 10 bases in the middle. Germline loops: CDR1 LGHNA, CDR2 YSLEER. CDR3 DNA sequence: TGCGCCAGCAGCCTCGAAAGGGGCTACGAGCAGTACTTC. This codes for CASSLERGYEQYF.

This clone appeared a single time. The chain uses TRBV19 and TRBJ2-5, with TRBD1 matching 7 bases. The ends lost 1 base at V and 1 base at J; junction bases unmatched: 3. This CDR3 comprises 15 residues. The germline V gene encodes CDR1 LNHDA and CDR2 SQIVND (reference sequence). The DNA for the CDR3 is TGTGCCAGTAGTATAGCAGGGACAGCCCAAGAGACCCAGTACTTC. Translation: CASSIAGTAQETQYF. Looking up the rest from reference TRBV19 and TRBJ2-5 gives the full variable domain: DGGITQSPKYLFRKEGQNVTLSCEQNLNHDAMYWYRQDPGQGLRLIYYSQIVNDFQKGDIAEGYSVSREKKESFPLTVTSAQKNPTAFYLCASSIAGTAQETQYFGPGTRLLVL.

CDR3: CASSYSTPSTDTQYF. The CDR3 DNA sequence: TGTGCCAGCAGTTACTCCACGCCCAGCACAGATACGCAGTATTTT. V usage is TRBV6-5 and J usage is TRBJ2-3; D is undetermined. Trimming cost V 0 bases and J 0 bases, with 7 bases left between them. Germline V CDR1 and CDR2: MNHEY, SVGAGI. This CDR3 spans 15 amino acids.